This TCR beta chain emerged from a study of cytomegalovirus exposure and HLA in healthy donors. Broader study findings: V- and J-gene trimming in TCR beta was tied to a missense DCLRE1C variant by an analysis performed later.

V lost 4 bases to trimming and J lost 1 base; unmatched junction nucleotides: 9. CDR1 is MGHRA, CDR2 YSYEKL, per germline. CDR3 size: 19 residues. On this clone: Its matching antigen is unknown.

PCR involved 60 Vbeta and 13 Jbeta primers. Here immunoSEQ multiplex PCR was the method, and the copy in TCRdb shows in-frame clones only, minus some. The data contain tens of thousands of clones, less than 80% of them singletons. The chain recombines TRBV4-1 with TRBJ2-1; 14 bases are shared with TRBD2. The specimen sequenced was PBMCs. The sequence was collected from a woman aged 45-60 years in good health and CMV-seropositive. CDR3 nucleotides: TGCGCCAGCAGCCCATCGGGACTAGCGGGGGAAGGGTCCTACAATGAGCAGTTCTTC. Protein sequence: CASSPSGLAGEGSYNEQFF.